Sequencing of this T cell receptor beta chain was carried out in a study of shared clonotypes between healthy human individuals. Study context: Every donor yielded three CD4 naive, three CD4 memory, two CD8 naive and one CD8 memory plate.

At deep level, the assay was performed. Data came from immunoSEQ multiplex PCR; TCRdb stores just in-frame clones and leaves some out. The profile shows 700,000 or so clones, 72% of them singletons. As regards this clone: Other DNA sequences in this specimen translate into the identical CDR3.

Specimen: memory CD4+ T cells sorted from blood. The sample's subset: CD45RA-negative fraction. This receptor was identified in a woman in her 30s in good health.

CDR3 amino acids: CASSLEGSNQPQHF. Written as DNA, the CDR3 is TGTGCCAGCAGCTTAGAGGGCAGCAATCAGCCCCAGCATTTT. This rearrangement joins TRBV11-2 to TRBJ1-5, with D unclear. CDR3 length: 14 amino acids. Trimming removed 0 bases from V and 1 base from J, with 4 bases in between. Germline CDR1 SGHAT, CDR2 FQNNGV.